The rows below give T cell receptor beta chains drawn from one sample of a study of blood T cell repertoires in COVID-19. The repertoire was sequenced with immunoSEQ multiplex PCR; TCRdb's copy has only in-frame clones and lacks some. This sample has 64,000 or so clones, with around 86% found just once. The sequencing input was peripheral blood. These receptors originate from a human donor in a cohort sampled during active COVID-19. Both conserved end residues are part of each CDR3. A D gene is named only where the DNA matches it firmly. Size values are once, few and many counts, or a class for expanded clones, and some rows have none.

clone_size: -
d_call: TRBD1
j_call: TRBJ2-3
v_call: TRBV5-1
cdr3_nt: TGCGCCAGCAGCGGACAGGGAAGAACAGATACGCAGTATTTT
cdr3_aa: CASSGQGRTDTQYF

clone_size: few
d_call: -
j_call: TRBJ2-7
v_call: TRBV5-1
cdr3_nt: TGCGCCAGCAGCTTGAGGTTGCAGGGCGAGCAGTACTTC
cdr3_aa: CASSLRLQGEQYF

clone_size: -
d_call: -
j_call: TRBJ2-2
v_call: TRBV5-4
cdr3_nt: TGTGCCAGCAGCCCGTTGGGGGGAATTAGGGCCACCGGGGAGCTGTTTTTT
cdr3_aa: CASSPLGGIRATGELFF

clone_size: -
d_call: TRBD2
j_call: TRBJ2-3
v_call: TRBV12-5
cdr3_nt: TGTGCTAGTAGTCTAGCGGGGACTAGCACAGATACGCAGTATTTT
cdr3_aa: CASSLAGTSTDTQYF

clone_size: -
d_call: TRBD1
j_call: TRBJ2-6
v_call: TRBV7-9
cdr3_nt: TGTGCCAGCAGCTGGGACAGGGTTGGGGCCAACGTCCTGACTTTC
cdr3_aa: CASSWDRVGANVLTF

clone_size: -
d_call: TRBD1
j_call: TRBJ1-2
v_call: TRBV11-2
cdr3_nt: TGTGCCAGCAGCTTAGTAACAGGGGATGGCTACACCTTC
cdr3_aa: CASSLVTGDGYTF

clone_size: -
d_call: -
j_call: TRBJ2-1
v_call: TRBV5-1
cdr3_nt: TGCGCCAGCAGCCCGCAGCCACAGGGCTACAATGAGCAGTTCTTC
cdr3_aa: CASSPQPQGYNEQFF

clone_size: -
d_call: -
j_call: TRBJ1-1
v_call: TRBV19
cdr3_nt: TGTGCCAGCAGGGTCGGGTCTCAAGGTGAAGCTTTCTTT
cdr3_aa: CASRVGSQGEAFF

clone_size: -
d_call: -
j_call: TRBJ2-1
v_call: TRBV28
cdr3_nt: TGTGCCAGCAGAAATACTTACAATGAGCAGTTCTTC
cdr3_aa: CASRNTYNEQFF

clone_size: few
d_call: -
j_call: TRBJ1-6
v_call: TRBV4-1
cdr3_nt: TGCGCCAGCAGCCCAGCCGGGACACGGGATTCACCCCTCCACTTT
cdr3_aa: CASSPAGTRDSPLHF

clone_size: -
d_call: -
j_call: TRBJ1-2
v_call: TRBV4-1
cdr3_nt: TGCGCCAGCAGCCAACAGGGCTATGGCTACACCTTC
cdr3_aa: CASSQQGYGYTF

clone_size: -
d_call: TRBD1
j_call: TRBJ2-7
v_call: TRBV5-1
cdr3_nt: TGCGCCAGCAGCTACCCCGACAGGGGCTACGAGCAGTACTTC
cdr3_aa: CASSYPDRGYEQYF